The 19 T cell receptor beta chains below were found in one sample sequenced in a study of T cell responses to AZD1222 COVID-19 vaccine. The assay was immunoSEQ multiplex PCR, and TCRdb's table has in-frame clones only and misses some. The data hold under 130,000 clones, with 89% observed a single time. This specimen was peripheral blood, taken 28 days after the second AZD1222 dose. The receptors come from an adult who received the AZD1222 COVID-19 vaccine.

The chain links TRBV7-2 to TRBJ2-3; D call uncertain. There are 13 residues in the CDR3. Germline V gene data show CDR1 as SGHTA and CDR2 as FQGNSA. V lost 3 bases to trimming and J lost 1 base, with 5 bases between them. As DNA, the CDR3 is TGTGCCAGCAGCTTGGGCCGCACAGATACGCAGTATTTT. It is translated as CASSLGRTDTQYF.

The chain links TRBV27 to TRBJ2-3; D remains unclear. The V gene lost 4 bases and the J gene lost 0 bases, with 11 bases spanning the gap. Germline lookup yields CDR1 MNHEY and CDR2 SMNVEV (reference sequence). The CDR3 loop spans 15 amino acids. The CDR3 bases are TGTGCCAGCAGTTATAAGCAGCTAAGCACAGATACGCAGTATTTT. Protein product: CASSYKQLSTDTQYF.

V and J are TRBV27 and TRBJ1-2, with D tentatively TRBD1 (6 bases). Germline V gene sequence: CDR1 MNHEY, CDR2 SMNVEV (reference sequence). The V end was cut by 5 bases, the J end by 4 bases, with 20 bases between. The CDR3 covers 16 residues. The CDR3 region is CASSSLLRQATYGYTF. The DNA of the CDR3 is TGTGCCAGCAGTAGCCTCCTTCGACAGGCCACCTATGGCTACACCTTC.

CDR3 region: CASSPSGTSLDTQYF. CDR3 sequence (DNA): TGTGCCAGCAGCCCTAGCGGGACCTCTCTGGATACGCAGTATTTT. The rearrangement links TRBV7-2 to TRBJ2-3, with 9 bases matching TRBD2. CDR3 size: 15 residues. Germline CDR1 SGHTA, CDR2 FQGNSA. V was pared by 5 bases and J by 6 bases, with 9 bases of the junction left unmatched.

The V gene is TRBV9, the J gene TRBJ2-1, with 13 bases fitting TRBD2. The CDR3 runs to 16 residues. V lost 4 bases to trimming and J lost 8 bases; unmatched junction nucleotides: 9. CDR1 is SGDLS and CDR2 is YYNGEE in the germline V gene. The CDR3 nucleotides are TGTGCCAGCAGCACCAGGACTAGCGGGAGCCTCTATGAGCAGTTCTTC. This translates into CASSTRTSGSLYEQFF.

The chain links TRBV3-1 (or the pseudogene TRBV3-2) to TRBJ2-6; D is possibly TRBD1 (6 bases). The ends were cut back, 4 bases at V and 5 bases at J, with 15 bases in the middle. Germline CDR1 LGHDT, CDR2 YNNKEL (reference sequence). This CDR3 contains 16 residues. The CDR3 DNA reads as TGTGCCAGCAGCCTAGGACGGACAGCGAGGGCCAACGTCCTGACTTTC. Translating gives CASSLGRTARANVLTF.

V and J are TRBV7-2 and TRBJ1-3; D not resolved. Trimming pared 0 bases from V and 0 bases from J, leaving 9 bases between. This CDR3 is built from 16 residues. CDR1 is SGHTA, CDR2 FQGNSA, per germline. CDR3 region: CASSLATGLSGNTIYF. CDR3 nucleotide sequence: TGTGCCAGCAGCTTAGCGACCGGGCTCTCTGGAAACACCATATATTTT.

This chain uses TRBV10-3 with TRBJ2-2; 7 bases are a match to TRBD1. CDR1 ENHRY and CDR2 SYGVKD come from the germline V gene. The CDR3 has 13 residues. The V gene end was trimmed by 10 bases and the J gene end by 1 base; junction bases not matched to a gene: 3. CDR3 nucleotides: TGTGCCACCAGGACAGGGAACACCGGGGAGCTGTTTTTT. It translates to CATRTGNTGELFF.

This rearrangement joins TRBV7-2 to TRBJ2-3; maybe TRBD2 (7 bases). This CDR3 has 15 amino acids. Germline V gives CDR1 SGHTA, CDR2 FQGNSA. Trimming removed 1 base at V and 2 bases at J, with 10 bases between. The CDR3: CASSLVAGATDTQYF. In DNA, the CDR3 is TGTGCCAGCAGCTTAGTTGCGGGGGCCACAGATACGCAGTATTTT.

This clone was seen only once. This chain joins TRBV6-1 and TRBJ1-5; 7 nucleotides agree with TRBD1. Germline trimming cut 4 bases from V and 4 bases from J; bases unmatched to any gene: 16. There are 18 residues in the CDR3. Germline V gives CDR1 MNHNS, CDR2 SASEGT. The CDR3 DNA sequence: TGTGCCAGCAGTGTAAACCGGGACAGAGGTTGGGTAAATCAGCCCCAGCATTTT. Protein sequence: CASSVNRDRGWVNQPQHF.

The chain combines TRBV5-6 with TRBJ1-3; TRBD1 agrees at 10 bases. This CDR3 has 17 residues. Germline lookup yields CDR1 SGHDT and CDR2 YYEEEE. V was clipped by 4 bases and J by 6 bases; unmatched bases: 13. CDR3 residues: CASSPGRWDRGVNTIYF. CDR3 DNA sequence: TGTGCCAGCAGCCCAGGCCGGTGGGACAGGGGAGTAAACACCATATATTTT.

Here the CDR3 reads CASISYRAPNTEAFF. As DNA, the CDR3 is TGTGCCAGCATTAGTTACAGGGCACCGAACACTGAAGCTTTCTTT. This chain connects TRBV6-5 to TRBJ1-1, with D maybe TRBD1 (6 bases). With 7 bases removed from V and 1 base from J, the gap between germline ends came to 16 bases. The CDR3 runs 15 residues. Germline CDR1 reads MNHEY; CDR2 reads SVGAGI.

This sequence joins TRBV7-3 and TRBJ2-2; 11 bases match TRBD2. The CDR3 totals 17 residues. V was clipped by 4 bases and J by 4 bases; unmatched bases: 8. Per germline, CDR1 SGHTA and CDR2 FQGTGA. The CDR3 sequence is CASSSRGTSGSTGELFF. The CDR3 region has the DNA TGTGCCAGCAGCTCTCGGGGGACTAGCGGATCCACCGGGGAGCTGTTTTTT.

The chain uses TRBV29-1 and TRBJ2-7; either TRBD1 or TRBD2 may fit D (6 bases each). V lost 7 bases and J 0 bases, leaving 10 bases between the germline ends. CDR3 length equals 12 residues. Germline V gene lookup returns CDR1 SQVTM and CDR2 ANQGSEA. CDR3 residues: CSARGASYEQYF. The CDR3 bases are TGCAGCGCAAGGGGGGCCTCCTACGAGCAGTACTTC.

The chain combines TRBV18 with TRBJ2-5; no clear D. The CDR3 spans 13 residues. Trimming shortened V by 3 bases and J by 1 base, and 6 bases separated the two germline ends. Germline CDR1 and CDR2: KGHSH and LQKENI. CDR3 sequence: CASSPGPQETQYF. In nucleotides, the CDR3 is TGTGCCAGCTCACCGGGCCCCCAAGAGACCCAGTACTTC.

The CDR3 region has the DNA TGTGCCAGCTCATCCACCATCGGGGCAGATACGCAGTATTTT. Amino acids: CASSSTIGADTQYF. The chain joins TRBV18 to TRBJ2-3, with a weak D call TRBD2 (5 bases). The CDR3 covers 14 residues. The V end was cut by 5 bases, the J end by 4 bases, with 13 bases between. The V gene's germline CDR1 is KGHSH and CDR2 LQKENI.

The chain has TRBV28 and TRBJ1-1; no clear D gene. Trimming left V 5 bases short and J 0 bases short, with 7 bases between. The germline V gene encodes CDR1 MDHEN and CDR2 SYDVKM. The CDR3 has 13 residues. CDR3: CASSSWMNTEAFF. The CDR3, as DNA: TGTGCCAGCAGTAGCTGGATGAACACTGAAGCTTTCTTT.

CDR3 in amino acids: CASPGLTGELFF. The CDR3 DNA reads as TGTGCCAGTCCAGGGCTAACCGGGGAGCTGTTTTTT. This rearrangement joins TRBV28 to TRBJ2-2; a possible D gene is TRBD1 (5 bases). CDR1 is MDHEN and CDR2 is SYDVKM in the germline V gene. V shed 9 bases and J shed 5 bases, with 10 bases lying between them. This CDR3 region has 12 residues. The variable domain in full, with the rest retrieved from reference TRBV28 and TRBJ2-2, is DVKVTQSSRYLVKRTGEKVFLECVQDMDHENMFWYRQDPGLGLRLIYFSYDVKMKEKGDIPEGYSVSREKKERFSLILESASTNQTSMYLCASPGLTGELFFGEGSRLTVL.

This chain connects TRBV11-3 to TRBJ1-4; TRBD1 is a possible D gene (5 bases). The germline CDR1 and CDR2 sequences are SGHNT and YENEEA. V dropped 8 bases and J dropped 6 bases, with 16 bases sitting between them. The CDR3 extends over 14 amino acids. The CDR3 nucleotides read TGTGCCAGCTCGGGGCCAGGGCAGGATGAAAAACTGTTTTTT. Translation: CASSGPGQDEKLFF.